Listed below are T cell receptor beta chains from one sample, sequenced in a study of early T cells in non-severe SARS-CoV-2 infection. MiXCR was run by TCRdb on the 5' RACE reads, yielding one entry per CDR3 protein. The sample lists tens of thousands of distinct CDR3 sequences; roughly a sixth were seen once. The specimen sequenced was whole blood. The receptors were sampled from an adult who was a healthcare worker with PCR-confirmed SARS-CoV-2 infection or an uninfected control (not recorded which). CDR3s include the opening cysteine and the closing phenylalanine or tryptophan. D genes are given only for firm matches. Clone size is shown for a subset of rows, as once, few, many or a class of expanded clone.

>TRBV12-3/TRBV12-4|many|TRBD1|TRBJ1-4
TGTGCCAGCAGTCCCACGGGACAGGGTTCAGAAAAACTGTTTTTT
CASSPTGQGSEKLFF
>TRBV10-3|.|.|TRBJ2-5
TGTGCCATCAGTGAGTCGCTACCCCGACAAGAGACCCAGTACTTC
CAISESLPRQETQYF
>TRBV7-9|.|.|TRBJ1-1
TGTGCCAGCAGCTTGACAAAACAGGCGGGGACTGAAGCTTTCTTT
CASSLTKQAGTEAFF
>TRBV5-5|.|TRBD1|TRBJ2-7
TGTGCCAGCACCTACCACCGCGTCTCAGGGGGACATGAGCAGTACTTC
CASTYHRVSGGHEQYF
>TRBV11-3|.|.|TRBJ2-2
TGTGCCAGCAGCTCATCGCGGTGGAGCACCGGGGAGCTGTTTTTT
CASSSSRWSTGELFF
>TRBV11-2|few|TRBD2|TRBJ2-1
TGTGCCAGCAGCCACCTGAGCGGGGGGGCCGACAATGAGCAGTTCTTC
CASSHLSGGADNEQFF
>TRBV4-1|few|.|TRBJ1-6
TGCGCCAGCAGCCAGGGGGACGATCCACCCCTCCACTTT
CASSQGDDPPLHF
>TRBV6-6|.|TRBD2|TRBJ2-1
TGTGCCAGCAGTTACTTTTTAGGGACTAGCGGGAGTTGGGAGCAGTTCTTC
CASSYFLGTSGSWEQFF
>TRBV11-2|few|.|TRBJ2-3
TGTGCCAGCAGCTTAGGGACTACCCAATCGTATTTT
CASSLGTTQSYF
>TRBV6-1|.|TRBD1|TRBJ1-2
TGTGCCAGCAGCGTGGGACAGGGGAGCTATGGCTACACCTTC
CASSVGQGSYGYTF
>TRBV12-3/TRBV12-4|few|TRBD1|TRBJ2-3
TGTGCCAGCAGCCCCATCCCGGGACAGGGAGCAGATACGCAGTATTTT
CASSPIPGQGADTQYF
>TRBV29-1|many|.|TRBJ2-5
TGCACCTACTCCGGCGGGCAAGAGACCCAGTACTTC
CTYSGGQETQYF
>TRBV6-2/TRBV6-3|few|.|TRBJ2-4
TGTGCCAGCAGCCCCGGTAGCAACATAAACATTCAGTACTTC
CASSPGSNINIQYF
>TRBV2|.|TRBD2|TRBJ2-5
TGTGCCAGCGTTTGGACTAGCGGGGCCAGAGAGACCCAGTACTTC
CASVWTSGARETQYF
>TRBV7-3|.|.|TRBJ2-2
TGTGCCAGCAGCCCTAACACCGGGGAGCTGTTTTTT
CASSPNTGELFF
>TRBV12-3/TRBV12-4|.|.|TRBJ1-2
TGTGCCAGCAGTTGGGAAGGGGGCTACACCTTC
CASSWEGGYTF
>TRBV7-3|few|TRBD2|TRBJ2-6
TGTGCCAGCAGCTCGACGGGGGGAGCTGGGGCCAACGTCCTGACTTTC
CASSSTGGAGANVLTF
>TRBV5-1|few|TRBD1|TRBJ2-5
TGCGCCAGCAGCCCCGGGACAGGGGCGGGCGAGACCCAGTACTTC
CASSPGTGAGETQYF
>TRBV14|few|.|TRBJ2-7
TGTGCCAGCAGCCAAGCAGGGGCGACGAACGAGCAGTACTTC
CASSQAGATNEQYF
>TRBV28|few|.|TRBJ2-5
TGTGCCAGCGGACGTGGTGCGCTCCAAGAGACCCAGTACTTC
CASGRGALQETQYF
>TRBV29-1|few|TRBD1|TRBJ2-7
TGCAGCGTTTTTACAGGGGAGACCTACGAGCAGTACTTC
CSVFTGETYEQYF
>TRBV30|few|.|TRBJ1-2
TGTGCCCTCCGCTCGAGGGACGAGTATGGCTACACCTTC
CALRSRDEYGYTF
>TRBV7-2|once|.|TRBJ2-2
TGTGCCAGCAGCTTAGATAGGGCCGGGGAGCTGTTTTTT
CASSLDRAGELFF
>TRBV6-1|.|.|TRBJ2-3
TGTGCCAGCAGTCCCTATGGGCGGGGGCGCACAGATACGCAGTATTTT
CASSPYGRGRTDTQYF
>TRBV7-9|many|TRBD2|TRBJ2-3
TGTGCCAGCAGCTCCGGACTAGCGGGGTTCACAGATACGCAGTATTTT
CASSSGLAGFTDTQYF
>TRBV7-2|.|.|TRBJ2-5
TGTGCCAGCAGAACTCAAGAGACCCAGTACTTC
CASRTQETQYF
>TRBV12-3/TRBV12-4|.|.|TRBJ1-2
TGTGCCAGCAGTTTAGGGGAGGTTAACTATGGCTACACCTTC
CASSLGEVNYGYTF
>TRBV5-1|few|TRBD1|TRBJ1-6
TGCGCCAGCAGCTTGAGGGGACAGGCTGGTTCACCCCTCCACTTT
CASSLRGQAGSPLHF
>TRBV10-3|few|TRBD2|TRBJ2-7
TGTGCCATCAGTGGGACTAGCGGGGCCTACGAGCAGTACTTC
CAISGTSGAYEQYF
>TRBV5-4|.|.|TRBJ2-3
TGTGCCGGCAGCTTGGTGGCGGATACGCAGTATTTT
CAGSLVADTQYF
>TRBV20-1|many|.|TRBJ2-6
TGCAGTGCTTCCCCAGCGAAAGGGACTGGGGCCAACGTCCTGACTTTC
CSASPAKGTGANVLTF
>TRBV7-9|many|.|TRBJ2-2
TGTGCCAGCAGCTTAGATGCCGGGGAGCTGTTTTTT
CASSLDAGELFF
>TRBV4-1|.|TRBD2|TRBJ2-1
TGCGCCAGCAGCCGTAGCGGGGGGGCCCCCAATGAGCAGTTCTTC
CASSRSGGAPNEQFF
>TRBV20-1|.|.|TRBJ1-1
TGCAGTGCTAGTGGTAGGGTTAAAACTGAAGCTTTCTTT
CSASGRVKTEAFF
>TRBV18|.|.|TRBJ2-1
TGTGCCAGCTCACTTTGGAAGGGGTACAATGAGCAGTTCTTC
CASSLWKGYNEQFF
>TRBV29-1|.|.|TRBJ1-1
TGCAGCGTTGTACGGACACGGAACACTGAAGCTTTCTTT
CSVVRTRNTEAFF
>TRBV5-1|.|.|TRBJ2-7
TGCGCCAGCAGCTTGGCTGGGGATACCTACGAGCAGTACTTC
CASSLAGDTYEQYF
>TRBV20-1|few|TRBD2|TRBJ2-1
TGCAGTGCAACGGGACTAGCGGGGGACAATGAGCAGTTCTTC
CSATGLAGDNEQFF
>TRBV19|.|TRBD1|TRBJ1-5
TGTGCCAGTAGCATACAGGGGGGCGACAATCAGCCCCAGCATTTT
CASSIQGGDNQPQHF
>TRBV2|few|TRBD2|TRBJ2-1
TGTGCCAGCACCGGACTAGCGAGACTCAATGAGCAGTTCTTC
CASTGLARLNEQFF
>TRBV28|.|.|TRBJ2-7
TGTGCCAGCAGTCTCCCGGGGCGCCCGACCTACGAGCAGTACTTC
CASSLPGRPTYEQYF
>TRBV13|few|.|TRBJ2-3
TGTGCCAGCAGCTTAGATGGAGATACGCAGTATTTT
CASSLDGDTQYF
>TRBV27|few|.|TRBJ1-6
TGTGCCAGCAGTTTGGCGGGAGGACCCCTCCACTTT
CASSLAGGPLHF
>TRBV20-1|.|.|TRBJ2-1
TGCAGTGCTAGAGATAGGGCGGGCGGGGTCAATGAGCAGTTCTTC
CSARDRAGGVNEQFF
>TRBV7-2|few|TRBD1|TRBJ1-1
TGTGCCAGCAGCGGGGACAGTTTAGACACTGAAGCTTTCTTT
CASSGDSLDTEAFF
>TRBV5-5|.|.|TRBJ2-4
TGTGCCAGCAGCTTCGACAGGGCCAAAAACATTCAGTACTTC
CASSFDRAKNIQYF
>TRBV7-2|.|.|TRBJ2-3
TGTGCCAGCACACCAGAGGGGGGTAGCACAGATACGCAGTATTTT
CASTPEGGSTDTQYF
>TRBV12-3/TRBV12-4|.|TRBD1|TRBJ1-6
TGTGCCAGCAGTTCACCCGGGACAGGACTCTCCTATAATTCACCCCTCCACTTT
CASSSPGTGLSYNSPLHF
>TRBV6-1|.|.|TRBJ1-5
TGTGCCAGCACTCTCCTCAGGGGAGGGCAGCCCCAGCATTTT
CASTLLRGGQPQHF
>TRBV29-1|.|.|TRBJ2-1
TGCAGCGTTGAAGACGAGAGGGCCTACAATGAGCAGTTCTTC
CSVEDERAYNEQFF
>TRBV5-1|.|TRBD2|TRBJ2-1
TGCGCCAGCAGCTTCGGTAGCGGGGGGCACAATGAGCAGTTCTTC
CASSFGSGGHNEQFF
>TRBV29-1|few|.|TRBJ2-5
TGCAGCGGAGCGCTTATAGGGGGTTGGAAGACCCAGTACTTC
CSGALIGGWKTQYF
>TRBV3-1|few|.|TRBJ2-2
TGTGCCAGCAGCCTTCGTTCCGGGACGATTATCGGGGAGCTGTTTTTT
CASSLRSGTIIGELFF
>TRBV7-9|many|.|TRBJ1-5
TGTGCCAGCAGTTGGGGGGGTAACAATCAGCCCCAGCATTTT
CASSWGGNNQPQHF
>TRBV19|.|.|TRBJ2-3
TGTGCCAGCAAATGGGACTCCACAGATACGCAGTATTTT
CASKWDSTDTQYF